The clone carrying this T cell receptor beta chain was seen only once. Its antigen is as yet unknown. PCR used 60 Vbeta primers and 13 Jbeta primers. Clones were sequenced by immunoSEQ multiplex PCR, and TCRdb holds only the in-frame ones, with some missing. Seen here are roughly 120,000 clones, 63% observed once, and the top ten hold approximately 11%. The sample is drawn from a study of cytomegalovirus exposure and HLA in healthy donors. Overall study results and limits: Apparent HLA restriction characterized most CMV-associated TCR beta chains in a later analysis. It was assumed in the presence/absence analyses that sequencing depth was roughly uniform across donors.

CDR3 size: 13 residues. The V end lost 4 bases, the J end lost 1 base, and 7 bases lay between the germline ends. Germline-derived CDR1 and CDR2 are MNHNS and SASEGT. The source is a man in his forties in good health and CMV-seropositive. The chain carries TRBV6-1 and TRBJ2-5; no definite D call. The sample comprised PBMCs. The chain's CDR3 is CASSVAGQETQYF. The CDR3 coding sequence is TGTGCCAGCAGTGTGGCAGGCCAAGAGACCCAGTACTTC.